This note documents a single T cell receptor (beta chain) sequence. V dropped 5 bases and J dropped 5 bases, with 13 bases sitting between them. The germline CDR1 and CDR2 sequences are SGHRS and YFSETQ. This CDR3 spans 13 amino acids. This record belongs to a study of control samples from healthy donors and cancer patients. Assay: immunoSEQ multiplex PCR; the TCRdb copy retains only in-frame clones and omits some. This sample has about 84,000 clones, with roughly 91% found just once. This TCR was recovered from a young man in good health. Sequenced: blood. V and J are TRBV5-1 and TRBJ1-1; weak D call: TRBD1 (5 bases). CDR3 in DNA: TGCGCCAGCAGGAAAGGGGCAGGAACTGAAGCTTTCTTT. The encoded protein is CASRKGAGTEAFF.